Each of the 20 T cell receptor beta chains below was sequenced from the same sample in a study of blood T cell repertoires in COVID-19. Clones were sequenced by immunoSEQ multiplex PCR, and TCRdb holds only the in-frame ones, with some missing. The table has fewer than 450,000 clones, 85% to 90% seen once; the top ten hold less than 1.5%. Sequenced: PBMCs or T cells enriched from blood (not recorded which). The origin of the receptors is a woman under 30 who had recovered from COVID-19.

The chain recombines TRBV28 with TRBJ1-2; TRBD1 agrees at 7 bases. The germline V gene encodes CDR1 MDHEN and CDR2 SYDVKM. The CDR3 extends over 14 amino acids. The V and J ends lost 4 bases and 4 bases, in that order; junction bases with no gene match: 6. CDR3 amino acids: CASSSHTGVYGYTF. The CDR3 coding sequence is TGTGCCAGCAGTTCCCACACAGGGGTCTATGGCTACACCTTC.

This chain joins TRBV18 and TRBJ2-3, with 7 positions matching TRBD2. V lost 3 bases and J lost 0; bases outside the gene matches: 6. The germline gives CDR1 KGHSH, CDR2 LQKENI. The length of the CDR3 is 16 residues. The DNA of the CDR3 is TGTGCCAGCTCACCGGGCGGGGGAACTAGCACAGATACGCAGTATTTT. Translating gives CASSPGGGTSTDTQYF.

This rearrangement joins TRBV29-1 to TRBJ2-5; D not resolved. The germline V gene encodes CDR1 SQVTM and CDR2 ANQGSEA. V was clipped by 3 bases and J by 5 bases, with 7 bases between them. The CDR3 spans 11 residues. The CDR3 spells CSVDPGETQYF. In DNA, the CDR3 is TGCAGCGTTGATCCGGGTGAGACCCAGTACTTC.

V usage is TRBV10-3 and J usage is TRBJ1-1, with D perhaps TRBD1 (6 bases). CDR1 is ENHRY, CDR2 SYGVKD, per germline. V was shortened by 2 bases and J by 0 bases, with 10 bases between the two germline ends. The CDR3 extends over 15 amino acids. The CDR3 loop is CAISETGTLNTEAFF. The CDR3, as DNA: TGTGCCATCAGTGAGACAGGGACCTTGAACACTGAAGCTTTCTTT.

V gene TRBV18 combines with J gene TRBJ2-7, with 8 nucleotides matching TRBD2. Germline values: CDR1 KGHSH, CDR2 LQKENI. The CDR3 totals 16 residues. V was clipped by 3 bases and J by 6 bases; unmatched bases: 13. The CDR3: CASSPIVGGGSSEQYF. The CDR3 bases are TGTGCCAGCTCACCTATAGTCGGGGGGGGGAGCTCCGAGCAGTACTTC.

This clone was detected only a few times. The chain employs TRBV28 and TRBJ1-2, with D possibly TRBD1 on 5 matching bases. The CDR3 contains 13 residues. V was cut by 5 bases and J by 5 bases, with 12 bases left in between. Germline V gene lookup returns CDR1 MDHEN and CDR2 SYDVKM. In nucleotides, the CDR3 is TGTGCCAGCAGTGCCAGGGAGGGGTATGGCTACACCTTC. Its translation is CASSAREGYGYTF.

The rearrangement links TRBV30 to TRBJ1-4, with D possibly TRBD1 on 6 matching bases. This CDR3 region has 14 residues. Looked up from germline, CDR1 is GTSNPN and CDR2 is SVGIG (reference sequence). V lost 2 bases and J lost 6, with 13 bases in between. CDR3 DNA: TGTGCCTGGAGTCTAGGGGGGGGCGATGAAAAACTGTTTTTT. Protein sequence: CAWSLGGGDEKLFF.

CDR3 nucleotide sequence: TGTGCCATCAGTGAAGGGGGCAAGGATGGCTACACCTTC. It codes for CAISEGGKDGYTF. The chain has TRBV10-3 and TRBJ1-2; 7 bases map to TRBD1. Unmatched junction bases numbered 4, after V lost 3 bases and J lost 6 bases. The germline CDR1 and CDR2 sequences are ENHRY and SYGVKD. This CDR3 spans 13 amino acids.

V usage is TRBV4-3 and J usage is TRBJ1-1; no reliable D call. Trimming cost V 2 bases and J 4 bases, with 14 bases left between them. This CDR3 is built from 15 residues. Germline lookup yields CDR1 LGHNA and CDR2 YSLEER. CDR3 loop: CASSQWQAEGTEAFF. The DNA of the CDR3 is TGCGCCAGCAGCCAATGGCAGGCCGAGGGCACTGAAGCTTTCTTT.

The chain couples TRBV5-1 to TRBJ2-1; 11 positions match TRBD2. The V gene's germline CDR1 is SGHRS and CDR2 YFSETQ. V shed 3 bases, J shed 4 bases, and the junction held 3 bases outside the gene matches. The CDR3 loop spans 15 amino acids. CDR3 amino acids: CASSYSGGDYNEQFF. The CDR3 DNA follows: TGCGCCAGCAGCTATAGCGGGGGGGATTACAATGAGCAGTTCTTC.

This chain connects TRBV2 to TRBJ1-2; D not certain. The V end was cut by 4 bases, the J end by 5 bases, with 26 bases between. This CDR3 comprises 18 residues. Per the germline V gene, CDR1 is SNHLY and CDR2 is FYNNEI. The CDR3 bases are TGTGCCAGCAGTGTAAGTCATCCGGCTTCAGGACGGGAATATGGCTACACCTTC. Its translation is CASSVSHPASGREYGYTF. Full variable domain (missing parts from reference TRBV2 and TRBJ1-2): EPEVTQTPSHQVTQMGQEVILRCVPISNHLYFYWYRQILGQKVEFLVSFYNNEISEKSEIFDDQFSVERPDGSNFTLKIRSTKLEDSAMYFCASSVSHPASGREYGYTFGSGTRLTVV.

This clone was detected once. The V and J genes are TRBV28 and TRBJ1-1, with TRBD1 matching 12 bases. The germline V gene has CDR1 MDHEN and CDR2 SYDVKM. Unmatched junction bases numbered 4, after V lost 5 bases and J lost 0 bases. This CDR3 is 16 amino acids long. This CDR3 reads CASSGTGGSVNTEAFF. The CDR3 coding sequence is TGTGCCAGCAGTGGGACAGGGGGCAGCGTGAACACTGAAGCTTTCTTT.

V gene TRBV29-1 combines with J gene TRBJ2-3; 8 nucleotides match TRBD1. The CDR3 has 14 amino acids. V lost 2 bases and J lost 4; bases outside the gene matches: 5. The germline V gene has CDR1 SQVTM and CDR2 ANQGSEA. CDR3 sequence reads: CSVEMWTGSDTQYF. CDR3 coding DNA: TGCAGCGTTGAAATGTGGACAGGGTCAGATACGCAGTATTTT.

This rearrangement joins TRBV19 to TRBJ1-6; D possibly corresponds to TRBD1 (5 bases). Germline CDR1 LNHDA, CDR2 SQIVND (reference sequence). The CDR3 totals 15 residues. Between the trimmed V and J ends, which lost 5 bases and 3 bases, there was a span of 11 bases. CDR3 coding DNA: TGTGCCAGTAGTGGCCCGACAGTCTATAATTCACCCCTCCACTTT. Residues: CASSGPTVYNSPLHF.

CDR3 in amino acids: CASSLGQSYGYTF. CDR3 DNA sequence: TGTGCCAGCAGCTTAGGACAGTCCTATGGCTACACCTTC. The chain has TRBV11-1 and TRBJ1-2; TRBD1 might be the D (5 bases). CDR3 length: 13 residues. The V end was cut by 1 base, the J end by 4 bases, with 7 bases between. The germline CDR1 and CDR2 sequences are SGHAT and FQDESV (reference sequence).

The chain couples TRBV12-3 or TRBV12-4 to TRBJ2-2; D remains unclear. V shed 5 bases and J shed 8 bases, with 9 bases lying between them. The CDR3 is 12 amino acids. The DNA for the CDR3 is TGTGCCAGCAGTCCCCCCTTAGGGGAGCTGTTTTTT. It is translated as CASSPPLGELFF.

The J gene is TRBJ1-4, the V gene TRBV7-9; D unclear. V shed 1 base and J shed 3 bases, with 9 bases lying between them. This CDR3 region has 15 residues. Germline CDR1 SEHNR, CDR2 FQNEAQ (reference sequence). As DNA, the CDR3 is TGTGCCAGCAGCTTAGGGGGAGTGGCTAATGAAAAACTGTTTTTT. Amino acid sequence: CASSLGGVANEKLFF.

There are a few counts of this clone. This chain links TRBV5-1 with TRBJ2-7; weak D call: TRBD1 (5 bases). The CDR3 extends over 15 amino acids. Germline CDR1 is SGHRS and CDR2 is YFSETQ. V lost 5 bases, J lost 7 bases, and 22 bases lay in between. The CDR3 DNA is TGCGCCAGCAGTACCGGGTGGCAGGGAACCGGGGAGCAGTACTTC. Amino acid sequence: CASSTGWQGTGEQYF.

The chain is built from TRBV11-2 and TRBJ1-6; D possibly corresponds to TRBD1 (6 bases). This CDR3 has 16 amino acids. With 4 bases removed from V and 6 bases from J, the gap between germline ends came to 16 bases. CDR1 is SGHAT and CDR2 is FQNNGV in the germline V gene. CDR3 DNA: TGTGCCAGCAGCTGGGGTGGGGGACACATTAATTCACCCCTCCACTTT. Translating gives CASSWGGGHINSPLHF.

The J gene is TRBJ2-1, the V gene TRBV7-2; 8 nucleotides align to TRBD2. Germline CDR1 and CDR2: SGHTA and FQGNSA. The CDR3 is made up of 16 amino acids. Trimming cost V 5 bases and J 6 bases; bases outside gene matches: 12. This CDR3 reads CASSPSWAAGANEQFF. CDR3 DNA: TGTGCCAGCAGCCCGTCCTGGGCAGCGGGGGCCAATGAGCAGTTCTTC.